This T cell receptor (beta chain) comes out of a study of response to subunit inactivated influenza vaccine. General observations from the study: Researchers suggested that each seasonal influenza vaccination recruits few new T cells.

After removal of 3 bases from V and 2 bases from J, the junction contained 6 bases not matched to a gene. The CDR3 loop spans 16 amino acids. The germline CDR1 and CDR2 sequences are KGHSH and LQKENI. TCRdb ran MiXCR on the RT-PCR reads and lists one entry per CDR3 protein. Of about 610,000 distinct CDR3 sequences listed, 14% are singletons. To note about this clonotype: The target antigen is unknown.

This clonotype originated in a man aged 50 to 60 who received an inactivated influenza vaccine. This specimen was PBMCs from blood, taken about 12 days after vaccination. The J gene is TRBJ2-7, the V gene TRBV18; TRBD1 agrees at 11 bases. The CDR3 sequence is CASSPISGQGAYEQYF. The CDR3 DNA reads as TGTGCCAGCTCACCGATCTCGGGACAGGGGGCCTACGAGCAGTACTTC.